Shown below are 28 T cell receptor beta chains from a single sample sequenced in a study of response to subunit inactivated influenza vaccine. TCRdb itself ran the RT-PCR reads through MiXCR, one entry per CDR3 protein. The sample has about 500,000 distinct CDR3 sequences; approximately 15% are singletons. The sample consisted of CD4+ T cells sorted from PBMCs, taken around 25 months after vaccination. Receptors were obtained from a man aged 50-75 years who received an inactivated influenza vaccine.

The chain has TRBV3-1 and TRBJ2-2; D call uncertain. CDR3 size: 16 residues. With 1 base removed from V and 2 bases from J, the gap between germline ends came to 11 bases. The germline V gene has CDR1 LGHDT and CDR2 YNNKEL (reference sequence). The CDR3 DNA reads TGTGCCAGCAGCCAAGTGGGCAGCCTCAACACCGGGGAGCTGTTTTTT. Its translation is CASSQVGSLNTGELFF.

This clonotype was picked up a small number of times. This sequence joins TRBV14 and TRBJ1-1; the D gene is possibly TRBD1 (5 bases). Per the germline V gene, CDR1 is SGHDN and CDR2 is FVKESK. Trimming cost V 8 bases and J 0 bases, with 10 bases left between them. The CDR3 totals 13 residues. The CDR3 bases are TGTGCCAGCGGCGCGGGGGTGAACACTGAAGCTTTCTTT. Amino acids: CASGAGVNTEAFF.

This clonotype turned up a few times. The genes are TRBV5-1 and TRBJ1-4; maybe TRBD1 (5 bases). CDR3 size: 14 residues. V dropped 3 bases and J dropped 5 bases, with 11 bases sitting between them. The germline V gene has CDR1 SGHRS and CDR2 YFSETQ. The CDR3 sequence is CASSSWGGNEKLFF. The CDR3 DNA follows: TGCGCCAGCAGCTCTTGGGGGGGGAATGAAAAACTGTTTTTT.

This clonotype was recorded at least ten times. V is TRBV18 and J is TRBJ2-7; TRBD1 matches 7 bases. Looked up from germline, CDR1 is KGHSH and CDR2 is LQKENI. The CDR3 sequence is 13 residues long. The V segment lost 3 bases and the J segment 2 bases; nucleotides outside the gene matches: 1. The CDR3, as DNA: TGTGCCAGCTCACCCGGGACAGCCTACGAGCAGTACTTC. It translates to CASSPGTAYEQYF.

This clonotype has ten or more counts. J is TRBJ2-7 and V is TRBV29-1; 8 bases map to TRBD1. Germline V gene data show CDR1 as SQVTM and CDR2 as ANQGSEA. This CDR3 spans 14 amino acids. Trimming took 0 bases from V and 7 from J; bases not matched to a gene: 8. The CDR3 region has the DNA TGCAGCGTTGAAGATCGGGCAGGGGGCCATGAGCAGTACTTC. As protein: CSVEDRAGGHEQYF.

This clonotype was found many times. This chain connects TRBV28 to TRBJ2-7, with no clear D. CDR1 MDHEN and CDR2 SYDVKM come from the germline V gene. V was clipped by 6 bases and J by 0 bases, with 12 bases between them. The CDR3 spans 14 residues. DNA of the CDR3: TGTGCCAGCAGGACCTTATCCCACTCCTACGAGCAGTACTTC. Its translation: CASRTLSHSYEQYF. Full variable domain (rest looked up from reference TRBV28 and TRBJ2-7): DVKVTQSSRYLVKRTGEKVFLECVQDMDHENMFWYRQDPGLGLRLIYFSYDVKMKEKGDIPEGYSVSREKKERFSLILESASTNQTSMYLCASRTLSHSYEQYFGPGTRLTVT.

At least ten counts were recorded for this clonotype. V usage is TRBV5-1 and J usage is TRBJ2-3; TRBD2 matches 13 bases. Per germline, CDR1 SGHRS and CDR2 YFSETQ. Trimming cost V 2 bases and J 2 bases; bases outside gene matches: 11. The CDR3 contains 19 residues. This CDR3 is CASSFSRTSGGATTDTQYF. In DNA, the CDR3 is TGCGCCAGCAGCTTTTCGAGGACTAGCGGGGGAGCGACCACAGATACGCAGTATTTT. The entire variable domain, with the rest obtained from reference TRBV5-1 and TRBJ2-3, is as follows: KAGVTQTPRYLIKTRGQQVTLSCSPISGHRSVSWYQQTPGQGLQFLFEYFSETQRNKGNFPGRFSGRQFSNSRSEMNVSTLELGDSALYLCASSFSRTSGGATTDTQYFGPGTRLTVL.

The J gene is TRBJ1-6, the V gene TRBV30; no firm D call. There are 12 residues in the CDR3. Germline assignment: CDR1 GTSNPN and CDR2 SVGIG (reference sequence). The V end lost 4 bases, the J end lost 7 bases, and 8 bases lay between the germline ends. DNA for the CDR3: TGTGCCTGGACCAACAGAAATTCACCCCTCCACTTT. Translated: CAWTNRNSPLHF.

This clonotype was observed a few times. The gene calls are TRBV12-3 or TRBV12-4 and TRBJ2-1, with 11 positions matching TRBD2. The CDR3 runs to 15 residues. Trimming took 4 bases from V and 6 from J; bases not matched to a gene: 5. CDR3 sequence reads: CASSSLSGRANEQFF. Here the CDR3 DNA reads TGTGCCAGCAGTTCGCTTAGCGGGAGGGCCAATGAGCAGTTCTTC.

This chain connects TRBV20-1 to TRBJ2-5; no clear D gene. V dropped 3 bases and J dropped 2 bases, with 13 bases sitting between them. The CDR3 totals 14 residues. CDR1 DFQATT and CDR2 SNEGSKA come from the germline V gene (reference sequence). The CDR3 spells CSASYDGRQETQYF. DNA of the CDR3: TGCAGTGCTAGCTATGATGGGCGGCAAGAGACCCAGTACTTC.

This clonotype was detected only a few times. V usage is TRBV24-1 and J usage is TRBJ2-3; D is unresolved. The V end was cut by 4 bases, the J end by 6 bases, with 19 bases between. The germline CDR1 and CDR2 sequences are KGHDR and SFDVKD. This CDR3 is 16 amino acids long. The CDR3, as DNA: TGTGCCACCAGTGACCCCCGGACCCAACCGGGCGATACGCAGTATTTT. Translation: CATSDPRTQPGDTQYF.

This clonotype was seen a few times. The chain links TRBV7-2 to TRBJ2-5; 9 positions agree with TRBD1. CDR3 length: 15 amino acids. V lost 5 bases and J lost 4; bases outside the gene matches: 8. Germline CDR1 reads SGHTA; CDR2 reads FQGNSA. The CDR3 loop is CASSLWDRARETQYF. Here the CDR3 DNA reads TGTGCCAGCAGCCTGTGGGACAGGGCAAGAGAGACCCAGTACTTC.

This clonotype was counted ten times or more. The chain carries TRBV7-9 and TRBJ2-1; possible D gene TRBD2, 6 bases. The CDR3 covers 15 residues. Trimming removed 1 base from V and 4 bases from J, with 11 bases in between. Germline V lookup: CDR1 SEHNR, CDR2 FQNEAQ (reference sequence). CDR3 loop: CASSLEGTSYNEQFF. The DNA of the CDR3 is TGTGCCAGCAGCTTAGAGGGGACTTCTTACAATGAGCAGTTCTTC.

This clonotype was counted at least ten times. The chain recombines TRBV19 with TRBJ2-2; 14 bases are shared with TRBD2. Germline V gene data show CDR1 as LNHDA and CDR2 as SQIVND (reference sequence). V gave up 6 bases and J gave up 2 bases; unmatched junction bases: 5. This CDR3 is built from 17 residues. The CDR3 DNA reads as TGTGCCAGTAGCCGGGGACTAGCGGGGGATAACACCGGGGAGCTGTTTTTT. As protein: CASSRGLAGDNTGELFF.

The chain combines TRBV29-1 with TRBJ2-1; D may correspond to TRBD1 or TRBD2 (5 bases each). The CDR3 has 12 residues. Trimming pared 7 bases from V and 9 bases from J, leaving 16 bases between. Germline-derived CDR1 and CDR2 are SQVTM and ANQGSEA. CDR3 amino acids: CSGRDPLIEQFF. CDR3 DNA: TGCAGCGGTAGGGACCCCCTTATTGAGCAGTTCTTC.

As concerns this clonotype: Since a much larger clone is just one base distant, this may be a read error. This chain uses TRBV20-1 with TRBJ2-1; D call uncertain. V was clipped by 1 base and J by 6 bases, with 1 base between them. This CDR3 contains 10 residues. CDR1 is DFQATT, CDR2 SNEGSKA, per germline (reference sequence). CDR3 amino acids: CSARANEQFF. CDR3 nucleotide sequence: TGCAGTGCTAGAGCCAATGAGCAGTTCTTC.

This clonotype was seen a handful of times. This chain connects TRBV3-1 to TRBJ1-2; 8 bases match TRBD1. The V and J ends lost 1 base and 2 bases, in that order; junction bases with no gene match: 3. The CDR3 is 15 residues long. The germline CDR1 and CDR2 sequences are LGHDT and YNNKEL (reference sequence). The CDR3 DNA reads TGTGCCAGCAGCCAAGTGCGGACAGGGAACTATGGCTACACCTTC. Its translation: CASSQVRTGNYGYTF. Looking up the rest from reference TRBV3-1 and TRBJ1-2 gives the full variable domain: DTAVSQTPKYLVTQMGNDKSIKCEQNLGHDTMYWYKQDSKKFLKIMFSYNNKELIINETVPNRFSPKSPDKAHLNLHINSLELGDSAVYFCASSQVRTGNYGYTFGSGTRLTVV.

This clonotype was counted between two and nine times. V gene TRBV7-9 combines with J gene TRBJ2-3; D is perhaps TRBD2 (6 bases). The V end lost 7 bases, the J end lost 6 bases, and 14 bases lay between the germline ends. This CDR3 is 13 amino acids long. Germline-derived CDR1 and CDR2 are SEHNR and FQNEAQ (reference sequence). The CDR3 reads CASMAGYMDTQYF. The CDR3 coding sequence is TGTGCCAGCATGGCGGGGTACATGGATACGCAGTATTTT.

The chain recombines TRBV20-1 with TRBJ2-7; D is perhaps TRBD1 (5 bases). V lost 6 bases to trimming and J lost 2 bases, with 17 bases between them. The CDR3 has 14 residues. Per germline, CDR1 DFQATT and CDR2 SNEGSKA (reference sequence). CDR3: CSAREPLPPYEQYF. The CDR3 coding sequence is TGCAGTGCCAGGGAACCGCTACCACCCTACGAGCAGTACTTC.

This clonotype has only a few counts. V and J are TRBV3-1 and TRBJ1-1; D remains ambiguous. Per the germline V gene, CDR1 is LGHDT and CDR2 is YNNKEL (reference sequence). The CDR3 has 14 residues. Trimming stripped 4 bases from V and 5 bases from J, with 14 bases between. Here the CDR3 DNA reads TGTGCCAGCAGCCCCCGTCAATACCGGACTGAAGCTTTCTTT. It yields the protein CASSPRQYRTEAFF.

This clonotype was counted a few times. The chain links TRBV20-1 to TRBJ2-1, with D perhaps TRBD2 (5 bases). Trimming left V 1 base short and J 9 bases short, with 16 bases between. CDR1 and CDR2 from the germline V gene are DFQATT and SNEGSKA (reference sequence). The CDR3 sequence is 14 residues long. The CDR3 protein is CSARVLGLFFEQFF. The CDR3, as DNA: TGCAGTGCTAGAGTTCTCGGACTTTTTTTTGAGCAGTTCTTC.

This clonotype has ten or more counts. This chain uses TRBV10-3 with TRBJ2-7, with D uncertain. From germline, CDR1 is ENHRY and CDR2 SYGVKD. The CDR3 covers 15 residues. V shed 3 bases and J shed 3 bases, with 15 bases lying between them. CDR3 sequence reads: CAISEGVSGVYEQYF. The CDR3, as DNA: TGTGCCATCAGTGAAGGAGTATCAGGAGTCTACGAGCAGTACTTC.

V is TRBV3-1 and J is TRBJ2-1, with 10 bases that match TRBD2. V trimming: 4 bases; J trimming: 7 bases; junction bases outside the gene matches: 10. Germline V gene data show CDR1 as LGHDT and CDR2 as YNNKEL (reference sequence). The CDR3 consists of 16 residues. The CDR3 sequence is CASSPRSSGSKNEQFF. The CDR3 bases are TGTGCCAGCAGCCCCAGGTCTAGCGGGAGTAAGAATGAGCAGTTCTTC.

The chain joins TRBV6-1 to TRBJ1-3; D might be TRBD1 (6 bases). Trimming left V 5 bases short and J 6 bases short, with 11 bases between. The CDR3 is made up of 13 amino acids. Germline values: CDR1 MNHNS, CDR2 SASEGT. In DNA form, the CDR3 reads TGTGCCAGCAGTCAGGGGCTGACAAACACCATATATTTT. This sequence encodes CASSQGLTNTIYF.

The chain employs TRBV5-1 and TRBJ2-3; TRBD2 might be the D (5 bases). Germline CDR1 reads SGHRS; CDR2 reads YFSETQ. CDR3 length: 15 amino acids. The V end lost 5 bases, the J end lost 3 bases, and 16 bases lay between the germline ends. CDR3 residues: CASREGSAITDTQYF. Written as DNA, the CDR3 is TGCGCCAGCAGAGAAGGTAGCGCTATAACAGATACGCAGTATTTT.

This clonotype was counted a few times. This chain connects TRBV6-2 or TRBV6-3 to TRBJ2-1; D uncertain. CDR1 MNHEY and CDR2 SVGEGT come from the germline V gene. V lost 6 bases and J lost 5, with 8 bases in between. There are 12 residues in the CDR3. DNA of the CDR3: TGTGCCAGCAGCCACCCCCACAATGAGCAGTTCTTC. It encodes CASSHPHNEQFF.

The sample holds a few counts of this clonotype. The J gene is TRBJ1-1, the V gene TRBV6-2 or TRBV6-3; 8 bases are shared with TRBD1. The trim removed 6 bases at V and 2 bases at J, leaving 8 bases unmatched. The germline CDR1 and CDR2 sequences are MNHEY and SVGEGT. The CDR3 consists of 15 residues. CDR3 region: CASRPWTGHNTEAFF. CDR3 bases: TGTGCCAGCAGACCCTGGACAGGGCATAACACTGAAGCTTTCTTT.

This clonotype was seen at least ten times. The chain joins TRBV12-3 or TRBV12-4 to TRBJ1-3; tentative D call: TRBD1 (5 bases). This CDR3 is built from 17 residues. Trimming took 0 bases from V and 0 from J, leaving 12 bases between them. CDR3 protein: CASSLAPVGASGNTIYF. The CDR3 nucleotides read TGTGCCAGCAGTTTAGCGCCAGTAGGGGCCTCTGGAAACACCATATATTTT.